These T cell receptor beta chains were read from a single sample in a study of spatial heterogeneity in lung cancer. TCRdb recomputed calls from the 5' RACE reads with MiXCR, one row per CDR3 protein. The sample has 9,900 or so distinct CDR3 sequences, under 8.5% seen once. The sequences come from lung tumor tissue, collected at surgery. All receptors come from a male donor with early-stage non-small cell lung cancer. Both conserved end residues are part of each CDR3. D genes are given only for firm matches. Clone sizes are given selectively: once, few, many, or a class where the clone is expanded.

length	V	J	D	size	DNA	CDR3
14	TRBV11-2	TRBJ2-7	.	.	TGTGCCAGCAGCTTAGACAGGGTGACCTACGAGCAGTACTTC	CASSLDRVTYEQYF
14	TRBV7-9	TRBJ2-2	.	many	TGTGCCAGCAGCTTACAGGGGTTCACCGGGGAGCTGTTTTTT	CASSLQGFTGELFF
13	TRBV5-1	TRBJ2-5	.	many	TGCGCCAGCACCCTCCGCCAGGAAGAGACCCAGTACTTC	CASTLRQEETQYF
12	TRBV7-9	TRBJ2-7	.	many	TGTGCCAGCAGCTTCGACAGTAACGAGCAGTACTTC	CASSFDSNEQYF
13	TRBV5-1	TRBJ2-3	.	many	TGCGCCAGCAGCTTAAATCGTTTGGATACGCAGTATTTT	CASSLNRLDTQYF
14	TRBV2	TRBJ2-3	TRBD2	.	TGTGCCAGCAGTCTTAGCGGGCTGGAGGATACGCAGTATTTT	CASSLSGLEDTQYF
16	TRBV3-1	TRBJ2-2	.	few	TGTGCCAGCAGCTACAGGGTTGAGATCGACACCGGGGAGCTGTTTTTT	CASSYRVEIDTGELFF
14	TRBV20-1	TRBJ2-1	TRBD1	.	TGCAGTGCTCACTACAGGGGGCTCTACAATGACCAGTTCTTC	CSAHYRGLYNDQFF
14	TRBV7-9	TRBJ2-3	.	few	TGTGCCAGCAGCAGGGGGGTTAGCACAGATACGCAGTATTTT	CASSRGVSTDTQYF
17	TRBV10-2	TRBJ1-5	.	.	TGCGCCAGCAGTGATGCACAGGTATGGGATAGCAATCAGCCCCAGCATTTT	CASSDAQVWDSNQPQHF
13	TRBV30	TRBJ2-2	.	many	TGTGCCTGGAGAACAGAGAACACCGGGGAGCTGTTTTTT	CAWRTENTGELFF
14	TRBV5-1	TRBJ1-6	.	many	TGCGCCAGCAGCTTAGTGGCAGGGAGTTCACCCCTCCACTTT	CASSLVAGSSPLHF
13	TRBV7-2	TRBJ2-5	.	few	TGTGCCAGCAGCTTAATATCCCAAGAGACCCAGTACTTC	CASSLISQETQYF
15	TRBV4-3	TRBJ1-1	.	many	TGCGCCAGCAGCCAAGACAGGAGGGGGAACACTGAAGCTTTCTTT	CASSQDRRGNTEAFF
16	TRBV11-1	TRBJ2-1	.	many	TGTGCCAGCAGCCCGAGGACCGGTAGCTCCTACAATGAGCAGTTCTTC	CASSPRTGSSYNEQFF
15	TRBV6-5	TRBJ1-1	TRBD1	many	TGTGCCAGCAGTTCGGGAGACAGGGGGAACACTGAAGCTTTCTTT	CASSSGDRGNTEAFF
14	TRBV7-9	TRBJ1-1	.	few	TGTGCCAGCAGCTTAGAAGTTTCGAACACTGAAGCTTTCTTT	CASSLEVSNTEAFF
15	TRBV29-1	TRBJ2-1	TRBD2	many	TGCAGCGTTGTCGATACCGGGACTAGCGGGAGTGCGCAGTTCTTC	CSVVDTGTSGSAQFF
12	TRBV29-1	TRBJ1-2	.	few	TGCAGCGTTGGAGGAGCTAACTATGGCTACACCTTC	CSVGGANYGYTF
11	TRBV6-2/TRBV6-3	TRBJ1-1	TRBD1	many	TGTGCCATCGGACAGGGCGCTGAAGCTTTCTTT	CAIGQGAEAFF
12	TRBV12-3/TRBV12-4	TRBJ1-1	.	many	TGTGCCAGCAGACGGTTACAGACGTCGGCTTTCTTT	CASRRLQTSAFF
16	TRBV3-1	TRBJ2-1	.	many	TGTGCCAGCAGCCCGAGTAGAACAGGGCCCTGGGGTGAGCAGTTCTTC	CASSPSRTGPWGEQFF
13	TRBV20-1	TRBJ2-7	TRBD2	.	TGCAGTGCTCCACTTAGCGGGAGGCACGAGCAGTACTTC	CSAPLSGRHEQYF
11	TRBV7-2	TRBJ1-1	.	.	TGTGCCAGCAGCTTAATACGGGAAGCTTTCTTT	CASSLIREAFF
12	TRBV12-3/TRBV12-4	TRBJ1-1	.	few	TGTGCCAGCAGTTTTGCGAACACTGAAGCTTTCTTT	CASSFANTEAFF
14	TRBV5-8	TRBJ1-2	.	many	TGTGCCAGCAGCTGGGACGGAAGACTCGGTGGCTACACCTTC	CASSWDGRLGGYTF
14	TRBV3-1	TRBJ1-2	.	many	TGTGCCAGCAGCCAAAGGCTTCGGTACTATGGCTACACCTTC	CASSQRLRYYGYTF
16	TRBV2	TRBJ1-6	.	many	TGTGCCAGCAGTGAATATTATCGGGGTCACATTTCACCCCTCCACTTT	CASSEYYRGHISPLHF
13	TRBV6-2/TRBV6-3	TRBJ2-5	TRBD2	medium-sized	TGTGCCAGCAGGACTAGCGGGCAAGAGACCCAGTACTTC	CASRTSGQETQYF
16	TRBV5-1	TRBJ2-6	.	medium-sized	TGCGCCAGCAGCCTGGGGTCCGACTCTGGGGCCAACGTCCTGACTTTC	CASSLGSDSGANVLTF
16	TRBV24-1	TRBJ2-1	TRBD2	few	TGTGCCACCAGTGATCGGACTAGCGGGTTAAGTAATGAGCAGTTCTTC	CATSDRTSGLSNEQFF
14	TRBV6-2/TRBV6-3	TRBJ1-2	TRBD1	many	TGTGCCAGCAGAACAGGGGGCGACACCTATGGCTACACCTTC	CASRTGGDTYGYTF
13	TRBV10-3	TRBJ2-7	.	.	TGTGCCTCATGGACAGAGAGCTCCTACGAGCAGTACTTC	CASWTESSYEQYF
13	TRBV20-1	TRBJ2-2	.	few	TGCAGTGCTAGGACTTCGAACACCGGGGAGCTGTTTTTT	CSARTSNTGELFF
14	TRBV10-3	TRBJ2-2	.	few	TGTGCCATCAGGGGGGGTGGAACCCGCGGGGAGCTGTTTTTT	CAIRGGGTRGELFF
12	TRBV28	TRBJ2-7	.	many	TGTGCCAGCAGTTTGTTTTCCTACGAGCAGTACTTC	CASSLFSYEQYF
12	TRBV28	TRBJ1-2	.	.	TGTGCCAGCAGTCCCCGGGGGGTTGGCTACACCTTC	CASSPRGVGYTF
15	TRBV5-1	TRBJ2-7	.	.	TGCGCCAGCAGCTTGGGGGGCAGGGATTTCTACGAGCAGTACTTC	CASSLGGRDFYEQYF
15	TRBV4-2	TRBJ2-1	TRBD1	many	TGTGCCAGCAGCCAGGGGACAGGTATCAACAATGAGCAGTTCTTC	CASSQGTGINNEQFF
14	TRBV18	TRBJ1-1	.	.	TGTGCCAGCTCACCAAGAGACAAGGGCAGTGAAGCTTTCTTT	CASSPRDKGSEAFF